The text below deals with one TCR beta chain. Its specificity is not known. Trimming shortened V by 2 bases and J by 2 bases, and 11 bases separated the two germline ends. The CDR3 loop spans 15 amino acids. Germline loops: CDR1 SGHDT, CDR2 YYEEEE. Profiling relied on immunoSEQ multiplex PCR, and the TCRdb table lists in-frame clones only, not all of them. The data show approximately 94,000 clones, 80% to 90% seen once. The sample is drawn from a study of T cell responses to AZD1222 COVID-19 vaccine. General study findings and limits: Only five or six people who got AZD1222 tested seropositive at baseline. The donors showed a predominance of white British ancestry and of females, with possible underestimation of clonal diversity. Spike-specific TCRs gained breadth and depth after people received two AZD1222 doses.

This sequence was found in an adult in good health. J is TRBJ1-5 and V is TRBV5-6; perhaps TRBD1 as D (5 bases). Sequences were derived from peripheral blood, sampled on day 0 of MenACWY control vaccination. The DNA for the CDR3 is TGTGCCAGCAGCTTTACAGGCTTGCGCAATCAGCCCCAGCATTTT. Translated: CASSFTGLRNQPQHF.